This is a list of T cell receptor beta chains from one sample in a study of cytomegalovirus exposure and HLA in healthy donors. Only in-frame clones appear in the TCRdb table, and some are missing; sequencing was by immunoSEQ multiplex PCR. The sample records 200,000 to 300,000 clones, around four fifths being singletons. Sequenced material: PBMCs. The receptor set was obtained from a boy aged 10-17 years in good health and CMV-seronegative. CDR3s include the opening cysteine and the closing phenylalanine or tryptophan. Fields, in order: D gene, J gene, clone size, V gene, CDR3 protein, CDR3 DNA. The D gene is left open where the match is weak. Only some rows state a clone size, as once, few, many or a class for expanded clones.

d_gene: TRBD2; j_gene: TRBJ2-7; abundance: few; v_gene: TRBV5-1; CDR3aa: CASSLEASGSSYEQYF; CDR3nt: TGCGCCAGCAGCTTGGAGGCCAGCGGGAGCTCCTACGAGCAGTACTTC
d_gene: -; j_gene: TRBJ1-5; abundance: -; v_gene: TRBV19; CDR3aa: CASSTGGNQPQHF; CDR3nt: TGTGCCAGTAGTACCGGGGGGAATCAGCCCCAGCATTTT
d_gene: -; j_gene: TRBJ2-2; abundance: few; v_gene: TRBV29-1; CDR3aa: CSARRGLKNTGELFF; CDR3nt: TGCAGCGCCCGACGGGGGTTGAAGAACACCGGGGAGCTGTTTTTT
d_gene: -; j_gene: TRBJ2-3; abundance: once; v_gene: TRBV7-9; CDR3aa: CASSLGRFEGEDTQYF; CDR3nt: TGTGCCAGCAGCTTAGGGCGATTCGAAGGGGAAGATACGCAGTATTTT
d_gene: TRBD1; j_gene: TRBJ2-7; abundance: -; v_gene: TRBV7-7; CDR3aa: CASSLGTGGADEQYF; CDR3nt: TGTGCTAGCAGCTTAGGGACAGGGGGCGCGGACGAGCAGTACTTC
d_gene: -; j_gene: TRBJ2-3; abundance: -; v_gene: TRBV5-1; CDR3aa: CASSRGRQAYTDTQYF; CDR3nt: TGCGCCAGCAGCAGAGGGAGGCAGGCCTACACAGATACGCAGTATTTT
d_gene: -; j_gene: TRBJ1-5; abundance: -; v_gene: TRBV21-1; CDR3aa: CASSKALRLDSNQPQHF; CDR3nt: TGTGCCAGCAGCAAAGCGCTTAGACTGGATAGCAATCAGCCCCAGCATTTT
d_gene: TRBD2; j_gene: TRBJ2-2; abundance: few; v_gene: TRBV5-4; CDR3aa: CASSSPRAGAGELFF; CDR3nt: TGTGCCAGCAGCTCCCCAAGGGCGGGGGCCGGGGAGCTGTTTTTT
d_gene: -; j_gene: TRBJ2-7; abundance: -; v_gene: TRBV27; CDR3aa: CASSSGTLTYEQYF; CDR3nt: TGTGCCAGCAGTTCCGGGACACTTACCTACGAGCAGTACTTC
d_gene: TRBD1; j_gene: TRBJ2-3; abundance: -; v_gene: TRBV5-4; CDR3aa: CASSSPGQGAGDTQYF; CDR3nt: TGTGCCAGCAGTTCGCCGGGACAGGGGGCAGGAGATACGCAGTATTTT
d_gene: TRBD1; j_gene: TRBJ1-2; abundance: once; v_gene: TRBV29-1; CDR3aa: CSVLTGDYGYTF; CDR3nt: TGCAGCGTGCTGACAGGGGACTATGGCTACACCTTC
d_gene: TRBD2; j_gene: TRBJ2-1; abundance: once; v_gene: TRBV14; CDR3aa: CASSLPGRYNEQFF; CDR3nt: TGTGCCAGCAGCCTACCCGGGAGGTACAATGAGCAGTTCTTC
d_gene: -; j_gene: TRBJ2-7; abundance: -; v_gene: TRBV5-1; CDR3aa: CASSQGNGQTYEQYF; CDR3nt: TGCGCCAGCAGCCAGGGTAATGGACAAACCTACGAGCAGTACTTC
d_gene: TRBD2; j_gene: TRBJ2-1; abundance: -; v_gene: TRBV7-9; CDR3aa: CASSLERGAGTNEQFF; CDR3nt: TGTGCCAGCAGCCTTGAGCGGGGCGCCGGAACAAATGAGCAGTTCTTC
d_gene: -; j_gene: TRBJ1-3; abundance: -; v_gene: TRBV4-1; CDR3aa: CASSQVEADQGSGNTIYF; CDR3nt: TGCGCCAGCAGCCAAGTCGAGGCCGACCAGGGGAGTGGGAACACCATATATTTT
d_gene: TRBD2; j_gene: TRBJ2-3; abundance: -; v_gene: TRBV9; CDR3aa: CASSPRGSGVSTDTQYF; CDR3nt: TGTGCCAGCAGCCCCCGTGGTAGCGGGGTGAGCACAGATACGCAGTATTTT
d_gene: TRBD1; j_gene: TRBJ1-1; abundance: -; v_gene: TRBV14; CDR3aa: CASSLTGTVNTEAFF; CDR3nt: TGTGCCAGCAGCCTTACCGGGACAGTGAACACTGAAGCTTTCTTT
d_gene: TRBD1; j_gene: TRBJ1-2; abundance: once; v_gene: TRBV7-8; CDR3aa: CASTLTGGQGAGYTF; CDR3nt: TGTGCCAGCACCCTAACCGGAGGGCAGGGGGCTGGCTACACCTTC
d_gene: -; j_gene: TRBJ1-4; abundance: -; v_gene: TRBV7-6; CDR3aa: CASSSRNEKLFF; CDR3nt: TGTGCCAGCAGCTCTAGGAATGAAAAACTGTTTTTT
d_gene: TRBD1; j_gene: TRBJ1-5; abundance: -; v_gene: TRBV2; CDR3aa: CASSGDRDQPQHF; CDR3nt: TGTGCCAGCAGTGGGGACAGGGATCAGCCCCAGCATTTT
d_gene: -; j_gene: TRBJ2-2; abundance: -; v_gene: TRBV7-3; CDR3aa: CASSLSMEGASGELFF; CDR3nt: TGTGCCAGCAGCTTAAGTATGGAGGGGGCATCGGGGGAGCTGTTTTTT
d_gene: -; j_gene: TRBJ1-2; abundance: few; v_gene: TRBV6-5; CDR3aa: CASSTIDRGGYTF; CDR3nt: TGTGCCAGCAGTACTATAGACAGAGGCGGCTACACCTTC
d_gene: -; j_gene: TRBJ1-1; abundance: -; v_gene: TRBV2; CDR3aa: CASRPRTAGTEAFF; CDR3nt: TGTGCCAGCAGACCTCGGACAGCCGGCACTGAAGCTTTCTTT
d_gene: -; j_gene: TRBJ1-1; abundance: -; v_gene: TRBV6-5; CDR3aa: CASSRGNTEAFF; CDR3nt: TGTGCCAGCAGCCGCGGGAACACTGAAGCTTTCTTT
d_gene: TRBD2; j_gene: TRBJ2-7; abundance: -; v_gene: TRBV9; CDR3aa: CASSPRTSGPYEQYF; CDR3nt: TGTGCCAGCAGCCCACGGACTAGCGGGCCCTACGAGCAGTACTTC
d_gene: TRBD2; j_gene: TRBJ2-5; abundance: -; v_gene: TRBV5-1; CDR3aa: CASSYAGTSGSAETQYF; CDR3nt: TGCGCCAGCAGCTACGCCGGGACTAGCGGGAGTGCAGAGACCCAGTACTTC